This paragraph reports one T cell receptor (beta chain). This clone was observed a handful of times. What this receptor recognizes is not known. Coverage ceases 3 residues before the CDR3 finishes, and the germline J gene fills in the end. Most CVID patients and most healthy controls were of Caucasian heritage. Heparinized peripheral whole blood samples of roughly 5 to 8.5 ml were obtained from each donor. Genomic DNA from adults with common variable immune deficiency (CVID) and from healthy adult controls was used for sequencing of TCRbeta CDR3 repertoires. The control group comprised approximately 22 healthy adult volunteers, roughly 12 female and about ten male, aged roughly 20 to 75 years with a mean age of around 37. To isolate peripheral blood mononuclear cells, diluted blood was subjected to density centrifugation over Hypaque 1077 or Ficoll-Paque. Genomic DNA was obtained from unsorted mononuclear cells using either Qiagen column purification or a centrifugation-based method.

This sample stems from a study of T cell clonality in common variable immunodeficiency (dated by TCRdb to 2014 to 2015). Equivalent amounts of genomic DNA from CVID and control samples were used as sequencing input. For every sample, a 60 bp segment covering the rearranged TCRbeta CDR3 region was amplified and then sequenced. The immunoSEQ assay, a bias-corrected multiplex PCR combined with high-throughput sequencing, was used for TCRbeta amplification. Concerning the study's data processing: Every unique nucleotide sequence was considered a clone and was annotated with V, D and J genes, copy number and frequency. Sequences were labeled productive if in frame, and non-productive if out of frame or containing stop codons. As previously described, Shannon's entropy was used to calculate clonality. Mean CDR3 Kyte-Doolittle hydropathy was derived from the predicted amino acid sequences of productive clones. Hierarchical clustering of scaled V gene usage was performed with the R hclust function using Manhattan distance and complete linkage. Sharing of clones by CDR3 amino acid sequence was evaluated through resampling of 12 repertoires per group over 100 rounds. Repertoires were searched for approximately 77 published EBV-specific and a few hundred published CMV-specific TCRbeta sequences. After a couple of CVID samples that produced fewer than 10,000 sequences were dropped from the analysis, some 40 CVID repertoires remained. TCRdb obtained this table from immuneACCESS and retained in-frame rearrangements with V and J assigned. These tables miss some clones; where compared with another copy, unresolved V genes account for less than half of the shortfall, and the remainder is unexplained. V and J calls and clone size follow that table, whereas D and trimming were derived from the DNA. The table puts 50,000 or so clones in this sample, none counted just once. The top ten clones comprise about 3.4% of the sample.

On the study overall, not on this receptor specifically: Compared with healthy controls, CVID subjects showed increased TCRbeta clonality (t-test p = 0.018), a feature most characteristic of about a third of subjects. Healthy controls shared more TCRbeta clones with each other than CVID subjects shared among themselves (p < 0.0001). Correlations between repertoire features and clinical complications were limited by patient heterogeneity within the CVID cohort. Reportedly, TCRbeta sequences from CVID had fewer deletions and N-nucleotide insertions, and highly modified clones with 13 or more V deletions were absent from CVID. According to the authors, figuring out what caused the increased clonality in CVID would require sequencing the repertoires of T cell subpopulations. Even though DNA input was the same, control samples had an average of about 90,000 unique sequences each, compared with approximately 32,000 in CVID samples.

V was cut back by 3 bases and J by 0 bases, leaving a gap of 16 bases between them. Taken from the germline V gene, the CDR1 and CDR2 loops are SGHRS and YFSETQ. Inclusive of the bounding cysteine and phenylalanine, the CDR3 is 16 residues long. The CDR3 was read in part: 39 bases, with the frame set at base 1. Material: peripheral blood mononuclear cells. The origin of this receptor is a person aged 18 to 75 in good health. This chain joins TRBV5-1 to TRBJ2-7; possibly the D gene is TRBD1, per 5 matching bases. CDR3 DNA, as far as it was read: TGCGCCAGCAGCTACCAGGGTGGAGTATCCTCCTACGAG. Its coded protein is CASSYQGGVSSYE. The CDR3 as a whole reads CASSYQGGVSSYEQYF.